A selection of T cell receptor beta chains follows, all from one sample in a study of blood T cell repertoires in COVID-19. Only in-frame clones appear in the TCRdb table, and some are missing; sequencing was by immunoSEQ multiplex PCR. The sample has 100,000 to 150,000 clones; about nine tenths are singletons. The sequencing sample was made of peripheral blood. Every receptor here comes from a man in his fifties or sixties with COVID-19, enrolled during active disease. Both conserved end residues are part of each CDR3. D genes are given only for firm matches. The size field is filled for only some rows; it gives once, few, many or a size class.

clone_size	v_call	j_call	d_call	cdr3_aa
.	TRBV7-9	TRBJ2-3	.	CASSHVGLSTDTQYF
.	TRBV3-1/TRBV3-2	TRBJ2-1	TRBD2	CASTPGLAGLREQFF
.	TRBV6-5	TRBJ1-5	.	CATLLGVDQPQHF
.	TRBV4-1	TRBJ1-5	.	CASSQTGNSNQPQHF
.	TRBV19	TRBJ1-2	.	CATEGGDGYTF
.	TRBV7-3	TRBJ1-3	.	CASSLGPGNSGNTIYF
.	TRBV5-1	TRBJ1-2	.	CASSLGQIPYGYTF
.	TRBV28	TRBJ2-7	TRBD2	CASSLVVSGTSKKQYF
.	TRBV7-3	TRBJ2-1	TRBD1	CASSLTGMETGLNEQFF
few	TRBV10-3	TRBJ2-3	.	CAISGDQGTDTQYF
.	TRBV3-1/TRBV3-2	TRBJ1-2	.	CASSQSEGYGYTF
.	TRBV30	TRBJ2-1	TRBD1	CAWSVEWGQGASYNEQFF
.	TRBV29-1	TRBJ2-6	TRBD1	CSASLRDRAKPGRSGANVLTF
.	TRBV5-6	TRBJ2-1	TRBD1	CASSFLLRDRDYNEQFF
.	TRBV5-4	TRBJ2-2	TRBD1	CASSAQGAGTGELFF
.	TRBV21-1	TRBJ2-1	.	CASSKFNKSDGTSGRDNEQFF
once	TRBV5-1	TRBJ1-2	TRBD1	CASSLGGTGTFYGYTF
once	TRBV14	TRBJ1-1	.	CASSQDSTAIEAFF
.	TRBV30	TRBJ2-7	TRBD2	CAWSATGTRVSKQYF
.	TRBV6-2/TRBV6-3	TRBJ1-5	.	CASSYEEISNQPQHF
.	TRBV5-1	TRBJ2-7	TRBD1	CASSPPGQGFYEQYF
once	TRBV3-1/TRBV3-2	TRBJ1-2	TRBD1	CASSQVPRAGGNMGYTF
.	TRBV5-1	TRBJ2-2	TRBD1	CASSRTGVAGELFF
.	TRBV29-1	TRBJ2-3	.	CSVRGSSYTDTQYF
.	TRBV19	TRBJ1-5	.	CASSMGTGIQPQHF
.	TRBV15	TRBJ1-5	.	CATSRGGILGNQPQHF
once	TRBV10-3	TRBJ1-2	.	CAISPGHTNYGYTF
.	TRBV28	TRBJ2-1	TRBD2	CASTPGGDRSANEQFF
.	TRBV29-1	TRBJ1-5	.	CSVAEGFYQPQHF
.	TRBV29-1	TRBJ1-1	.	CSVANTEAFF
.	TRBV6-5	TRBJ1-1	TRBD1	CATRRGTGGYEAFF
once	TRBV29-1	TRBJ2-3	TRBD2	CSVSGRGDTQYF